This is a list of T cell receptor beta chains from one sample in a study of blood T cell repertoires in COVID-19. Clones were sequenced by immunoSEQ multiplex PCR, and TCRdb holds only the in-frame ones, with some missing. The data show 90,000 to 110,000 clones, around 89% seen once. Sequenced: peripheral blood. Receptor source: a human donor in a cohort sampled during active COVID-19. CDR3s leave out the opening cysteine and the closing phenylalanine or tryptophan. Each record gives: J gene, V gene, CDR3 protein.

J gene: TRBJ2-5; V gene: TRBV7-7; CDR3 protein: ASSLGGGTKETQY
J gene: TRBJ2-5; V gene: TRBV18; CDR3 protein: ASSPVSSQETQY
J gene: TRBJ2-1; V gene: TRBV28; CDR3 protein: ASRDMTGTSNNEQF
J gene: TRBJ2-3; V gene: TRBV7-3; CDR3 protein: ASSQAGGQADTQY
J gene: TRBJ1-5; V gene: TRBV6-2/TRBV6-3; CDR3 protein: ASSWDTDSNQPQH
J gene: TRBJ1-6; V gene: TRBV4-2; CDR3 protein: ASSLGQDRRNSPLH
J gene: TRBJ1-5; V gene: TRBV3-1/TRBV3-2; CDR3 protein: ASSQDLGTGVFPQPQH
J gene: TRBJ1-2; V gene: TRBV18; CDR3 protein: ASSPQGQGVNGYT
J gene: TRBJ2-5; V gene: TRBV28; CDR3 protein: ASSSRDKEETQY
J gene: TRBJ2-3; V gene: TRBV7-2; CDR3 protein: ASSLGVGGKGRTPDTQY
J gene: TRBJ2-3; V gene: TRBV21-1; CDR3 protein: ASSKGERGEDTQY
J gene: TRBJ2-3; V gene: TRBV28; CDR3 protein: ASSATSGRAGDTQY
J gene: TRBJ2-7; V gene: TRBV11-2; CDR3 protein: ASSLDRAPYEQY
J gene: TRBJ2-7; V gene: TRBV12-5; CDR3 protein: ASGGMGKQGSTSYEQY
J gene: TRBJ1-2; V gene: TRBV15; CDR3 protein: ATSRDLGALGGYT
J gene: TRBJ2-3; V gene: TRBV6-4; CDR3 protein: ASSRSGNPPDTQY
J gene: TRBJ2-7; V gene: TRBV4-2; CDR3 protein: ASSQMGQLSYEQY
J gene: TRBJ1-3; V gene: TRBV11-3; CDR3 protein: ASSAWASGNTIY
J gene: TRBJ2-5; V gene: TRBV7-9; CDR3 protein: ASSSPSGAQY
J gene: TRBJ1-5; V gene: TRBV19; CDR3 protein: ASSPGNQPQH
J gene: TRBJ2-3; V gene: TRBV20-1; CDR3 protein: SASVGQGSTDTQY
J gene: TRBJ2-5; V gene: TRBV28; CDR3 protein: ASSLYQGAETQY
J gene: TRBJ2-3; V gene: TRBV15; CDR3 protein: ATSRGGGRGQGDTQY
J gene: TRBJ1-3; V gene: TRBV7-9; CDR3 protein: ASTEGGTIY
J gene: TRBJ2-4; V gene: TRBV7-2; CDR3 protein: ASSQSGVRAKNIQY